These 20 T cell receptor beta chains originate from one sample sequenced in a study of siplizumab effects on memory and regulatory T cells. TCRdb's copy holds only in-frame clones and misses some; the assay was immunoSEQ multiplex PCR. The data hold roughly 75,000 clones, with 93% observed a single time. Sequences were obtained from CD8+ T cells sorted from blood. These receptors came from a human donor in good health.

The chain couples TRBV27 to TRBJ2-1, with TRBD2 matching over 7 bases. CDR1 and CDR2 from the germline V gene are MNHEY and SMNVEV (reference sequence). The V segment lost 6 bases and the J segment 2 bases; nucleotides outside the gene matches: 4. The CDR3 runs to 14 residues. In DNA, the CDR3 is TGTGCCAGCAGCGTCGGGACTACCTACAATGAGCAGTTCTTC. As protein: CASSVGTTYNEQFF.

The J gene is TRBJ1-6, the V gene TRBV14; the D gene is possibly TRBD1 (6 bases). Germline V gives CDR1 SGHDN, CDR2 FVKESK. This CDR3 is 15 amino acids long. V was trimmed by 1 base and J by 10 bases, leaving 14 bases between them. This CDR3 reads CASSQVLGAGSPLHF. Here the CDR3 DNA reads TGTGCCAGCAGCCAAGTTCTGGGGGCAGGGTCACCCCTCCACTTT.

The V gene is TRBV4-2, the J gene TRBJ2-5; 13 bases fit TRBD2. J gave up 2 bases and V 0 bases, and 6 bases lay outside the gene matches. Germline CDR1 reads LGHNA; CDR2 reads YNFKEQ. The CDR3 sequence is 18 residues long. Here the CDR3 reads CASSQETSGGASQETQYF. CDR3 DNA: TGTGCCAGCAGCCAAGAAACTAGCGGGGGGGCTTCACAAGAGACCCAGTACTTC.

V and J are TRBV27 and TRBJ1-2, with a weak D call TRBD1 (5 bases). CDR1 MNHEY and CDR2 SMNVEV come from the germline V gene (reference sequence). The CDR3 spans 14 residues. The V end was cut by 0 bases, the J end by 8 bases, with 13 bases between. In nucleotides, the CDR3 is TGTGCCAGCAGTTTATCGGGGGGAAGTACAGGCTACACCTTC. This gives the protein CASSLSGGSTGYTF.

The genes are TRBV5-4 and TRBJ2-7; D is uncertain. Germline CDR1 SGHNT, CDR2 YYREEE (reference sequence). The CDR3 spans 14 residues. V dropped 0 bases and J dropped 0 bases, with 7 bases sitting between them. The CDR3 coding sequence is TGTGCCAGCAGCTTGGCTGGGGTCTCCTACGAGCAGTACTTC. This sequence encodes CASSLAGVSYEQYF.

This clone was detected only once. The chain has TRBV9 and TRBJ2-7, with 8 bases fitting TRBD1. The V gene end was trimmed by 2 bases and the J gene end by 5 bases; junction bases not matched to a gene: 6. Germline lookup yields CDR1 SGDLS and CDR2 YYNGEE. The CDR3 length is 14 residues. CDR3 in amino acids: CASSVRMTGDEQYF. In nucleotides, the CDR3 is TGTGCCAGCAGCGTCAGGATGACAGGGGACGAGCAGTACTTC.

The CDR3 loop reads CASSELDMDPQYF. The CDR3 DNA reads TGTGCCAGCAGTGAACTAGACATGGATCCCCAGTACTTC. V gene TRBV6-1 combines with J gene TRBJ2-5; D is undetermined. This CDR3 is 13 amino acids long. Per germline, CDR1 MNHNS and CDR2 SASEGT. V was clipped by 2 bases and J by 9 bases, with 13 bases between them.

The genes are TRBV4-3 and TRBJ2-5; the match to TRBD1 covers 8 bases. J was trimmed by 2 bases and V by 3 bases; bases with no gene match: 5. Per the germline V gene, CDR1 is LGHNA and CDR2 is YSLEER. CDR3 length: 15 amino acids. For the CDR3, the DNA is TGCGCCAGCAGCCATTCAACAGGGGGTCAAGAGACCCAGTACTTC. Protein: CASSHSTGGQETQYF.

The rearrangement links TRBV28 to TRBJ1-1, with unresolved D. The germline gives CDR1 MDHEN, CDR2 SYDVKM. The CDR3 sequence is 13 residues long. Trimming removed 4 bases at V and 2 bases at J, with 8 bases between. The CDR3 DNA reads as TGTGCCAGCAGTTCGCGAGCTAACACTGAAGCTTTCTTT. Translating it yields CASSSRANTEAFF. Looking up the rest from reference TRBV28 and TRBJ1-1 gives the full variable domain: DVKVTQSSRYLVKRTGEKVFLECVQDMDHENMFWYRQDPGLGLRLIYFSYDVKMKEKGDIPEGYSVSREKKERFSLILESASTNQTSMYLCASSSRANTEAFFGQGTRLTVV.

This chain joins TRBV5-4 and TRBJ1-2, with TRBD1 matching 7 bases. The CDR3 length is 14 residues. The germline V gene encodes CDR1 SGHNT and CDR2 YYREEE (reference sequence). V lost 0 bases and J lost 4; bases outside the gene matches: 3. The CDR3 DNA follows: TGTGCCAGCAGCTTGGAAGGGGGCAGCTATGGCTACACCTTC. Its translation: CASSLEGGSYGYTF.

CDR3 residues: CASSLTLTGDTQYF. The CDR3 DNA sequence: TGTGCCAGCAGCTTAACCCTTACGGGAGATACGCAGTATTTT. The chain is built from TRBV7-3 and TRBJ2-3; D unresolved. Trimming took 0 bases from V and 5 from J, leaving 9 bases between them. This CDR3 has 14 amino acids. Germline V gene lookup returns CDR1 SGHTA and CDR2 FQGTGA.

The CDR3, as DNA: TGTGCCAGCAGTTATACAGAAAACACCGGGGAGCTGTTTTTT. This sequence encodes CASSYTENTGELFF. The chain links TRBV6-5 to TRBJ2-2; D uncertain. Germline lookup yields CDR1 MNHEY and CDR2 SVGAGI. Trimming left V 3 bases short and J 2 bases short, with 7 bases between. CDR3 length: 14 amino acids.

This clone occurred once. The J gene is TRBJ2-3, the V gene TRBV7-3; 9 bases agree with TRBD2. Per germline, CDR1 SGHTA and CDR2 FQGTGA. V lost 4 bases and J lost 4; bases outside the gene matches: 6. The CDR3 runs 15 residues. In DNA, the CDR3 is TGTGCCAGCAGCTCGCTTAGCGGGGGACCAGATACGCAGTATTTT. It translates to CASSSLSGGPDTQYF.

The J gene is TRBJ2-2, the V gene TRBV15; 12 bases fit TRBD1. The CDR3 loop spans 15 amino acids. Germline loops: CDR1 LNHNV, CDR2 YYDKDF (reference sequence). J lost 5 bases, V lost 6 bases, and 4 bases had no gene match. CDR3 residues: CATRPGQGATGELFF. The CDR3 bases are TGTGCCACCAGACCGGGACAGGGGGCGACCGGGGAGCTGTTTTTT.

The genes are TRBV5-1 and TRBJ2-5, with 9 bases aligning to TRBD1. The CDR3 length is 13 residues. Germline V gives CDR1 SGHRS, CDR2 YFSETQ. With V trimmed by 10 bases and J by 2 bases, 6 bases remained unmatched. The CDR3 nucleotides read TGCGCCCCCGGACAGGGGTGGCAAGAGACCCAGTACTTC. It yields the protein CAPGQGWQETQYF.

The J gene is TRBJ2-3, the V gene TRBV9; 12 bases align to TRBD1. V lost 3 bases and J lost 2; bases outside the gene matches: 13. This CDR3 has 19 amino acids. Germline values: CDR1 SGDLS, CDR2 YYNGEE. CDR3 sequence: CASSAPRGTGGRDTDTQYF. The CDR3, as DNA: TGTGCCAGCAGCGCCCCACGAGGGACAGGGGGCAGAGACACAGATACGCAGTATTTT.

V is TRBV21-1 and J is TRBJ2-6; the tabulated D call, TRBD2, remains unverified against the DNA. TRBV21-1 is annotated as a pseudogene. The CDR3 totals 15 residues. This CDR3 is CASSATYSGANVLTF. CDR3 sequence (DNA): TGTGCCAGCAGCGCAACTTACTCTGGGGCCAACGTCCTGACTTTC.

The gene calls are TRBV7-9 and TRBJ2-7; D unresolved. Germline lookup yields CDR1 SEHNR and CDR2 FQNEAQ (reference sequence). The V end lost 8 bases, the J end lost 2 bases, and 13 bases lay between the germline ends. The CDR3 totals 13 residues. The chain's CDR3 is CASPPPGPYEQYF. Written as DNA, the CDR3 is TGTGCCAGCCCCCCCCCAGGTCCCTACGAGCAGTACTTC.

Written as DNA, the CDR3 is TGCAGCGTTGATCCTATTGGGAAAGATACGCAGTATTTT. Encoded protein: CSVDPIGKDTQYF. The genes are TRBV29-1 and TRBJ2-3, with D unclear. The V end lost 3 bases, the J end lost 5 bases, and 12 bases lay between the germline ends. This CDR3 is 13 amino acids long. CDR1 and CDR2 (germline): SQVTM, ANQGSEA.

V is TRBV5-1 and J is TRBJ2-2; D may be TRBD1 (6 bases). The CDR3 is 11 residues long. Trimming pared 6 bases from V and 7 bases from J, leaving 7 bases between. Per the germline V gene, CDR1 is SGHRS and CDR2 is YFSETQ. The CDR3 DNA is TGCGCCAGCATGGACAGCGGGGAGCTGTTTTTT. Translation: CASMDSGELFF.